The next 2 T cell receptor beta chains were all read from a single sample in a study of T cell repertoires and HLA-DP antigens. TCRdb's copy holds only in-frame clones and misses some; the assay was immunoSEQ multiplex PCR. In the table there are 2,500 or so clones, 70% to 75% of which are singletons. HeLa cells expressing allogeneic DPB1 restimulated the approximately 15-day-expanded CD4+ cells for 20 to 30 h. Cells were stimulated with HeLa cells transduced with HLA-DPA1/DPB1, HLA-DM, invariant chain and CD80. Sequencing was done on a sample of CD137- CD4+ T cells from cultured PBMCs. The source of these receptors is a man aged 55 to 70 in good health and CMV-seronegative.

The V call is TRBV30, the J call TRBJ2-7; D assignment may be TRBD1 or TRBD2 (7 bases each). CDR3 length: 14 residues. The V end was cut by 3 bases, the J end by 2 bases, with 14 bases between. Germline CDR1 and CDR2: GTSNPN and SVGIG (reference sequence). CDR3 protein: CAWRQGGPAYEQYF. The CDR3 nucleotides read TGTGCCTGGAGGCAGGGGGGGCCCGCCTACGAGCAGTACTTC.

Written as DNA, the CDR3 is TGTGCCAGCAGCTTAACGGGACGGATGAACACTGAAGCTTTCTTT. Translation: CASSLTGRMNTEAFF. The rearrangement links TRBV7-2 to TRBJ1-1; tentatively, D is TRBD1 (5 bases). This CDR3 has 15 residues. CDR1 and CDR2 (germline): SGHTA, FQGNSA. V lost 2 bases and J 0 bases, leaving 10 bases between the germline ends.